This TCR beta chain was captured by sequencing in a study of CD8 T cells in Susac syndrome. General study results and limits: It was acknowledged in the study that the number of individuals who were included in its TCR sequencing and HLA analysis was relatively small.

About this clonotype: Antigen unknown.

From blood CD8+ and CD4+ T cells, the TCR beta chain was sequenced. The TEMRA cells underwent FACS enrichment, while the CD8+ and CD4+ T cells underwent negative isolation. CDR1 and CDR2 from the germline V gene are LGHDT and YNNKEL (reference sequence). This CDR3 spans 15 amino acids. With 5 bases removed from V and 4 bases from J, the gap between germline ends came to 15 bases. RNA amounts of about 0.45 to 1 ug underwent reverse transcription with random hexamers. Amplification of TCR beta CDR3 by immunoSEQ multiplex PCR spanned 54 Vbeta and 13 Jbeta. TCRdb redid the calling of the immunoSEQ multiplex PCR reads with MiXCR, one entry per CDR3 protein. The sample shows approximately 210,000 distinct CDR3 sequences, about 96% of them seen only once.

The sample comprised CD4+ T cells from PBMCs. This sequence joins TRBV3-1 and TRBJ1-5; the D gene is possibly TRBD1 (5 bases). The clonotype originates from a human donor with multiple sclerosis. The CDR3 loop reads CASSYGRGGNQPQHF. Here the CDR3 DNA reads TGTGCCAGCAGCTACGGGAGGGGCGGGAATCAGCCCCAGCATTTT.